This T cell receptor (beta chain) came from a study of T cell responses to AZD1222 COVID-19 vaccine. For the study at large: Analysis merged second doses at about 4 or about 12 weeks.

Looked up from germline, CDR1 is LGHNT and CDR2 is FRNRAP. The J segment lost 2 bases and the V segment lost 1 base, leaving 2 bases of the junction unmatched. This CDR3 contains 17 residues. On this clone: Its antigen is unknown.

General observations from the study: Spike-specific TCR breadth and depth grew following two AZD1222 doses. Baseline seropositivity occurred in only a handful of AZD1222 recipients. Sampled repertoires all dated from after the peak T cell response.

Sequencing was performed with immunoSEQ multiplex PCR; in TCRdb, only in-frame clones are kept and a portion is missing. Counted here are some 200,000 clones, around 89% occurring once; the ten biggest clones make up 5% to 7%. V usage is TRBV12-5 and J usage is TRBJ2-3; TRBD2 matches at 14 bases. The receptor's source is an adult in good health. The specimen was peripheral blood, collected on day 0 of AZD1222 vaccination. CDR3 sequence reads: CASGLGLAGGDTDTQYF. CDR3 sequence (DNA): TGTGCTAGTGGTTTGGGACTAGCGGGGGGGGACACAGATACGCAGTATTTT. Using reference TRBV12-5 and TRBJ2-3 for the parts outside the CDR3, the full variable domain is DARVTQTPRHKVTEMGQEVTMRCQPILGHNTVFWYRQTMMQGLELLAYFRNRAPLDDSGMPKDRFSAEMPDATLATLKIQPSEPRDSAVYFCASGLGLAGGDTDTQYFGPGTRLTVL.